This TCR beta chain was recorded in a study of CD8 T cells in ankylosing spondylitis. This clonotype has at least ten counts. TCRdb used MiXCR to reprocess the 5' RACE reads, holding one entry per CDR3 protein. The sample has under 150,000 distinct CDR3 sequences, 7% to 10% seen once; the top ten hold 2.5% to 3.5%. Germline V gene lookup returns CDR1 DFQATT and CDR2 SNEGSKA (reference sequence). The CDR3 totals 15 residues. The V and J ends lost 3 bases and 3 bases respectively, with 18 bases between them. The sequenced sample consisted of blood, either unsorted or a sorted T cell fraction (not recorded which). The rearrangement links TRBV20-1 to TRBJ2-7; tentatively, D is TRBD2 (6 bases). The receptor was derived from a male donor with ankylosing spondylitis or in good health (not recorded which). The CDR3 protein is CSASYMRTNLYEQYF. The CDR3 DNA is TGCAGTGCTAGCTATATGCGGACTAACCTCTACGAGCAGTACTTC.